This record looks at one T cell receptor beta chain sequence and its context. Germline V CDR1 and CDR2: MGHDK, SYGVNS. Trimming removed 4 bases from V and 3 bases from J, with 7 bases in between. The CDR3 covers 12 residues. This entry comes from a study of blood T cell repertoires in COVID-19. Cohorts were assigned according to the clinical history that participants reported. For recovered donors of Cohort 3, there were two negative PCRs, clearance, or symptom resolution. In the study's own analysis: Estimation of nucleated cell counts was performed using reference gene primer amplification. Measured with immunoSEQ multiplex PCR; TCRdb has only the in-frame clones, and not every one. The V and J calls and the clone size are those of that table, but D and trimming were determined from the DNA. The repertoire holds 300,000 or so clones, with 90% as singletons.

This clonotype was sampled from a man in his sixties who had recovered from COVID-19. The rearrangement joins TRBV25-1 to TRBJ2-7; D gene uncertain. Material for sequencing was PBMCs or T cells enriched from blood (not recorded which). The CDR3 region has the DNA TGTGCCAGCAGTGTGGCCAACTACGAGCAGTACTTC. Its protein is CASSVANYEQYF.